Below, one T cell receptor beta chain is given with its context. V lost 2 bases and J lost 7, with 18 bases in between. This CDR3 contains 17 residues. Germline assignment: CDR1 KGHSH and CDR2 LQKENI. This entry comes from a study of blood T cell repertoires in COVID-19. Generated by immunoSEQ multiplex PCR, the TCRdb table keeps only in-frame clones and is missing some. The table records some 140,000 clones, around 75% of them present only once. Seattle enrolled patients during active infection and tracked them longitudinally. This TCR was recovered from a woman in her 70s with COVID-19, enrolled during active disease. The chain combines TRBV18 with TRBJ1-6; D not certain. The sample taken for sequencing was peripheral blood. The CDR3 DNA sequence: TGTGCCAGCTCACCATCATCATACAGAACCGAAAATTCACCCCTCCACTTT. Translated, it gives CASSPSSYRTENSPLHF.